These 7 T cell receptor beta chains came from one sample sequenced in a study of cytomegalovirus exposure and HLA in healthy donors. The study ran its PCR with 60 Vbeta and 13 Jbeta primers. Data came from immunoSEQ multiplex PCR; TCRdb stores just in-frame clones and leaves some out. The sample yields roughly 97,000 clones, 81% seen once. Sequencing input: PBMCs. The source of these receptors is a man aged 35 to 55 in good health and CMV-seropositive.

This chain joins TRBV27 and TRBJ2-7; no clear D gene. The CDR3 consists of 13 residues. Looked up from germline, CDR1 is MNHEY and CDR2 is SMNVEV (reference sequence). V was shortened by 2 bases and J by 2 bases, with 7 bases between the two germline ends. The CDR3 sequence is CASSLNRAYEQYF. The CDR3 DNA follows: TGTGCCAGCAGTTTAAACAGAGCCTACGAGCAGTACTTC.

V and J are TRBV29-1 and TRBJ1-4, with 11 bases identical to TRBD1. Unmatched junction bases numbered 2, after V lost 1 base and J lost 7 bases. This CDR3 comprises 14 residues. Germline V gene sequence: CDR1 SQVTM, CDR2 ANQGSEA. CDR3 DNA: TGCAGCGTTGAAGGGGACAGGGGGTCTGAAAAACTGTTTTTT. Protein: CSVEGDRGSEKLFF. Combining the CDR3 with reference TRBV29-1 and TRBJ1-4 gives the whole variable domain SAVISQKPSRDICQRGTSLTIQCQVDSQVTMMFWYRQQPGQSLTLIATANQGSEATYESGFVIDKFPISRPNLTFSTLTVSNMSPEDSSIYLCSVEGDRGSEKLFFGSGTQLSVL.

The V gene is TRBV11-3, the J gene TRBJ2-1; possibly TRBD2 for D (5 bases). Trimming stripped 2 bases from V and 9 bases from J, with 14 bases between. This CDR3 has 14 amino acids. CDR1 is SGHNT and CDR2 is YENEEA in the germline V gene. DNA for the CDR3: TGTGCCAGCAGCTTAAGTCGGGGAGTCGGTGAGCAGTTCTTC. Protein: CASSLSRGVGEQFF.

The chain links TRBV4-2 to TRBJ2-3; the match to TRBD2 covers 7 bases. The CDR3 loop spans 18 amino acids. The V and J ends lost 2 bases and 1 base, in that order; junction bases with no gene match: 12. Germline V gene lookup returns CDR1 LGHNA and CDR2 YNFKEQ. CDR3: CASSQPPLGLAGTDTQYF. The CDR3 bases are TGTGCCAGCAGCCAACCCCCGCTCGGGCTAGCGGGCACAGATACGCAGTATTTT.

There are a few counts of this clone. V gene TRBV2 combines with J gene TRBJ1-2; D is possibly TRBD1 (6 bases). This CDR3 region has 15 residues. V was cut by 8 bases and J by 4 bases, with 20 bases left in between. Germline CDR1 is SNHLY and CDR2 is FYNNEI. DNA of the CDR3: TGTGCCAGCTTGAACTCAGGGCAAGGGGGCTATGGCTACACCTTC. It is translated as CASLNSGQGGYGYTF.

The sample holds one count of this clone. The chain couples TRBV9 to TRBJ2-3; 11 bases align to TRBD2. Unmatched junction bases numbered 4, after V lost 4 bases and J lost 6 bases. Looked up from germline, CDR1 is SGDLS and CDR2 is YYNGEE. The CDR3 runs 14 residues. The CDR3 sequence: CASSSSGGRDTQYF. The CDR3 DNA sequence: TGTGCCAGCAGCTCTAGCGGGGGGAGGGATACGCAGTATTTT.

This clone was observed a handful of times. CDR3 protein: CASRPAGGSREQYF. The CDR3, as DNA: TGTGCCAGCAGGCCAGCGGGGGGCTCTCGCGAGCAGTACTTC. The chain joins TRBV7-9 to TRBJ2-7; 9 bases agree with TRBD2. CDR1 is SEHNR and CDR2 is FQNEAQ in the germline V gene (reference sequence). The CDR3 spans 14 residues. Trimming at V came to 6 bases and at J to 6 bases, leaving 9 bases not matched to a gene.